A single sample is the source of the 15 T cell receptor beta chains below, sequenced in a study of CD8 T cells in Susac syndrome. The RNA input was about 0.45 to 1 ug, and it was reverse transcribed with random hexamers. MiXCR, run by TCRdb on the immunoSEQ multiplex PCR reads, gives a single entry per CDR3 protein. Of approximately 190,000 distinct CDR3 sequences listed, more than 90% are singletons. The specimen sequenced was CD4+ T cells from PBMCs. The receptor source for this set is a human donor with Susac syndrome.

In this sample, this clonotype turned up once. This chain connects TRBV30 to TRBJ1-4; D is ambiguous. Germline-derived CDR1 and CDR2 are GTSNPN and SVGIG (reference sequence). This CDR3 has 14 amino acids. With 8 bases removed from V and 8 bases from J, the gap between germline ends came to 21 bases. The CDR3 loop is CAAYSGLGGEKLFF. CDR3 bases: TGTGCCGCCTATTCCGGGCTGGGAGGCGAAAAACTGTTTTTT. Full variable domain (outside the CDR3, taken from reference TRBV30 and TRBJ1-4): SQTIHQWPATLVQPVGSPLSLECTVEGTSNPNLYWYRQAAGRGLQLLFYSVGIGQISSEVPQNLSASRPQDRQFILSSKKLLLSDSGFYLCAAYSGLGGEKLFFGSGTQLSVL.

The chain links TRBV6-5 to TRBJ1-6; the match to TRBD1 covers 7 bases. J lost 8 bases, V lost 4 bases, and 8 bases had no gene match. CDR3 length: 15 amino acids. Per germline, CDR1 MNHEY and CDR2 SVGAGI. CDR3 in DNA: TGTGCCAGCAGTTCCCCGACAGGGTCGGATTCACCCCTCCACTTT. As protein: CASSSPTGSDSPLHF.

The chain links TRBV6-2 or TRBV6-3 to TRBJ2-1; D is unclear. Germline assignment: CDR1 MNHEY and CDR2 SVGEGT. Trimming cost V 0 bases and J 4 bases, with 10 bases left between them. The CDR3 is 15 residues long. CDR3 sequence: CASSYSAPEYNEQFF. In DNA, the CDR3 is TGTGCCAGCAGTTACTCAGCCCCAGAGTACAATGAGCAGTTCTTC.

The genes are TRBV6-2 or TRBV6-3 and TRBJ2-1; D is unclear. CDR3 size: 12 residues. From germline, CDR1 is MNHEY and CDR2 SVGEGT. V was clipped by 10 bases and J by 4 bases, with 11 bases between them. The DNA for the CDR3 is TGTGCCACCACAGACTCTTACAATGAGCAGTTCTTC. It yields the protein CATTDSYNEQFF.

The chain has TRBV27 and TRBJ1-2, with a weak D call TRBD1 (6 bases). The CDR3 totals 13 residues. The germline gives CDR1 MNHEY, CDR2 SMNVEV (reference sequence). Trimming removed 8 bases from V and 2 bases from J, with 12 bases in between. The CDR3 nucleotides are TGTGCCAGCGCCCGGACAGTAAACTATGGCTACACCTTC. It specifies CASARTVNYGYTF.

The gene calls are TRBV4-1 and TRBJ2-2; no clear D. Per the germline V gene, CDR1 is MGHRA and CDR2 is YSYEKL. Deletions cut 0 bases from V and 7 bases from J, with 9 bases between. CDR3 size: 14 residues. The CDR3 coding sequence is TGCGCCAGCAGCCAAGATCTAGGGATCGGGGAGCTGTTTTTT. Its protein product is CASSQDLGIGELFF.

This clonotype showed up just a few times. The rearrangement joins TRBV29-1 to TRBJ2-7; no clear D gene. V lost 1 base to trimming and J lost 3 bases, with 4 bases between them. This CDR3 comprises 11 residues. Germline V CDR1 and CDR2: SQVTM, ANQGSEA. CDR3 residues: CSVEGGYEQYF. Written as DNA, the CDR3 is TGCAGCGTTGAAGGTGGCTACGAGCAGTACTTC.

The gene calls are TRBV20-1 and TRBJ1-4, with D possibly TRBD1 on 5 matching bases. This CDR3 comprises 14 residues. Germline CDR1 is DFQATT and CDR2 is SNEGSKA (reference sequence). Trimming shortened V by 3 bases and J by 2 bases, and 10 bases separated the two germline ends. The CDR3 bases are TGCAGTGCTAGGCCGGGACGGACTAATGAAAAACTGTTTTTT. It is translated as CSARPGRTNEKLFF.

The gene calls are TRBV30 and TRBJ1-2, with unresolved D. The V end lost 3 bases, the J end lost 3 bases, and 11 bases lay between the germline ends. The germline V gene has CDR1 GTSNPN and CDR2 SVGIG (reference sequence). The CDR3 covers 13 residues. In DNA form, the CDR3 reads TGTGCCTGGAGCCGGGAGGTTCACTATGGCTACACCTTC. The encoded protein is CAWSREVHYGYTF.

In regard to this clonotype: At one boundary the junction diverges from the germline segment, which might be a read error. The V and J genes are TRBV7-7 and TRBJ2-1, with 11 nucleotides matching TRBD2. The CDR3 runs 16 residues. In germline, CDR1 is SSHAT, CDR2 FNYEAQ (reference sequence). The CDR3 loop is CASSALGTSGNNEQFF. In DNA form, the CDR3 reads TGTGCTAGCAGCGCGCTAGGGACTAGCGGAAACAATGAGCAGTTCTTC.

V is TRBV6-1 and J is TRBJ2-3; TRBD2 aligns across 12 bases. The J segment lost 4 bases and the V segment lost 6 bases, leaving 8 bases of the junction unmatched. The V gene's germline CDR1 is MNHNS and CDR2 SASEGT. The CDR3 runs 16 residues. In DNA form, the CDR3 reads TGTGCCAGCAGCCCCGCTAGCGGGGGGGCGGCAGATACGCAGTATTTT. This translates into CASSPASGGAADTQYF.

The chain combines TRBV5-1 with TRBJ2-7, with a tentative D call TRBD1 (5 bases). The V end was cut by 3 bases, the J end by 3 bases, with 19 bases between. Germline assignment: CDR1 SGHRS and CDR2 YFSETQ. The length of the CDR3 is 16 residues. This CDR3 is CASSSTTTGIVYEQYF. In DNA form, the CDR3 reads TGCGCCAGCAGCTCGACGACCACAGGTATTGTCTACGAGCAGTACTTC. Variable domain in full (rest from reference TRBV5-1 and TRBJ2-7): KAGVTQTPRYLIKTRGQQVTLSCSPISGHRSVSWYQQTPGQGLQFLFEYFSETQRNKGNFPGRFSGRQFSNSRSEMNVSTLELGDSALYLCASSSTTTGIVYEQYFGPGTRLTVT.

The chain links TRBV7-8 to TRBJ1-2, with 8 bases aligning to TRBD1. The CDR3 contains 14 residues. V was clipped by 1 base and J by 8 bases; unmatched bases: 6. In germline, CDR1 is SGHVS, CDR2 FQNEAQ. The CDR3 DNA is TGTGCCAGCAGCTTAGGGACAGGGCTGATCGGCTACACCTTC. Translated: CASSLGTGLIGYTF.

This chain joins TRBV7-3 and TRBJ2-1, with 12 bases that match TRBD2. Trimming cost V 5 bases and J 10 bases; bases outside gene matches: 15. The germline CDR1 and CDR2 sequences are SGHTA and FQGTGA. This CDR3 is built from 17 residues. The CDR3: CASSPTSGGPPFVEQFF. For the CDR3, the DNA is TGTGCCAGCAGCCCGACTAGCGGGGGCCCTCCCTTCGTAGAGCAGTTCTTC.

This chain joins TRBV20-1 and TRBJ1-2; TRBD1 is a possible D gene (5 bases). The V and J ends lost 5 bases and 0 bases respectively, with 19 bases between them. The CDR3 is made up of 16 amino acids. Germline V lookup: CDR1 DFQATT, CDR2 SNEGSKA (reference sequence). Here the CDR3 reads CSARPLNRPTNYGYTF. The CDR3 coding sequence is TGCAGTGCTCGACCATTAAACAGGCCAACTAACTATGGCTACACCTTC.